The 5 T cell receptor beta chains below come from one sample, sequenced in a study of cytomegalovirus exposure and HLA in healthy donors. Use of 60 Vbeta and 13 Jbeta primers characterized the PCR. Sequenced by immunoSEQ multiplex PCR; TCRdb stores in-frame clones only, minus some. The sample has 170,000 or so clones; 70% to 80% are singletons. The sample comprised PBMCs. The receptors come from a man in his fifties or sixties in good health and CMV-seronegative.

The chain recombines TRBV9 with TRBJ2-2, with D possibly being TRBD1 (5 bases). The CDR3 loop spans 14 amino acids. Trimming removed 1 base at V and 3 bases at J, with 7 bases between. CDR1 is SGDLS, CDR2 YYNGEE, per germline. The CDR3 sequence is CASSVLGDTGELFF. The CDR3 DNA sequence: TGTGCCAGCAGCGTACTAGGGGACACCGGGGAGCTGTTTTTT.

The chain is built from TRBV4-1 and TRBJ2-7; D possibly corresponds to TRBD1 (5 bases). From germline, CDR1 is MGHRA and CDR2 YSYEKL. The CDR3 sequence is 15 residues long. V lost 0 bases and J lost 6, with 15 bases in between. CDR3 sequence reads: CASSQEGARWGEQYF. In DNA, the CDR3 is TGCGCCAGCAGCCAAGAAGGGGCCCGATGGGGCGAGCAGTACTTC.

The rearrangement links TRBV5-8 to TRBJ2-7; 9 bases line up with TRBD1. The CDR3 runs 15 residues. Germline CDR1 reads SGHTS; CDR2 reads YDEGEE. V dropped 4 bases and J dropped 4; count of bases not matched to a gene: 9. CDR3 loop: CASSKTGTGLYEQYF. As DNA, the CDR3 is TGTGCCAGCAGCAAAACCGGGACAGGGTTATACGAGCAGTACTTC.

In this sample, this clone turned up a few times. The chain carries TRBV5-4 and TRBJ2-5; 8 bases are shared with TRBD2. The CDR3 sequence is 18 residues long. V lost 4 bases, J lost 2 bases, and 16 bases stayed unmatched. Germline CDR1 SGHNT, CDR2 YYREEE (reference sequence). This CDR3 is CASSPRGGVAGPQETQYF. For the CDR3, the DNA is TGTGCCAGCAGCCCAAGGGGGGGTGTAGCGGGACCGCAAGAGACCCAGTACTTC.

The rearrangement uses TRBV14 and TRBJ2-4, with 9 bases identical to TRBD1. CDR3 size: 18 residues. Trimming cost V 0 bases and J 0 bases; bases outside gene matches: 6. Germline-derived CDR1 and CDR2 are SGHDN and FVKESK. CDR3 DNA sequence: TGTGCCAGCAGCCAAGAATCCCGGGACAGGGTAGCCAAAAACATTCAGTACTTC. It encodes CASSQESRDRVAKNIQYF.